What follows are 7 T cell receptor beta chains derived from one specimen sequenced in a study of post-analysis software for immune sequencing data. Findings and limits, study-wide: TRBV5-6, TRBV5-1 and TRBV20-1 belonged to a set of roughly five TRBV segments that were more frequent in patients than controls.

Sequencing libraries made from TCR beta cDNA carried unique molecular identifiers. TCRdb reprocessed the PCR reads with MiXCR, giving one entry per CDR3 protein. The sample carries about 770,000 distinct CDR3 sequences, roughly 50% recorded once. These receptors have no known antigen. The sequenced sample was blood. These receptors originate from a girl between 10 and 17 years old with multiple sclerosis.

This chain joins TRBV9 and TRBJ2-1; 9 positions agree with TRBD2. CDR3 length: 16 residues. J gave up 4 bases and V 0 bases, and 5 bases lay outside the gene matches. In germline, CDR1 is SGDLS, CDR2 YYNGEE. DNA of the CDR3: TGTGCCAGCAGCGTAGAGGGTAGCGGGGGTTACAATGAGCAGTTCTTC. Translation: CASSVEGSGGYNEQFF.

This clonotype was observed a single time. This chain links TRBV7-3 with TRBJ2-5, with 8 bases that match TRBD1. The CDR3 loop spans 15 amino acids. Germline values: CDR1 SGHTA, CDR2 FQGTGA. Trimming cost V 5 bases and J 5 bases; bases outside gene matches: 10. The CDR3 spells CASSVGTGPRETQYF. The CDR3, as DNA: TGTGCCAGCAGCGTGGGGACAGGACCAAGGGAGACCCAGTACTTC.

The rearrangement links TRBV28 to TRBJ2-5; the match to TRBD1 covers 7 bases. Germline V gene lookup returns CDR1 MDHEN and CDR2 SYDVKM. After removal of 6 bases from V and 0 bases from J, the junction contained 4 bases not matched to a gene. This CDR3 is built from 14 residues. The CDR3 sequence is CASRQTGYQETQYF. The CDR3 DNA sequence: TGTGCCAGCAGGCAGACAGGGTACCAAGAGACCCAGTACTTC.

This clonotype has only a few counts. V usage is TRBV18 and J usage is TRBJ2-5; weak D call: TRBD1 (5 bases). CDR3 size: 15 residues. Trimming left V 2 bases short and J 2 bases short, with 12 bases between. Germline CDR1 is KGHSH and CDR2 is LQKENI. CDR3 region: CASSPIQDKQETQYF. The CDR3 DNA is TGTGCCAGCTCACCAATCCAGGACAAGCAAGAGACCCAGTACTTC.

V is TRBV12-3 or TRBV12-4 and J is TRBJ2-3; the match to TRBD2 covers 7 bases. The CDR3 spans 16 residues. J lost 0 bases, V lost 2 bases, and 5 bases had no gene match. The CDR3, as DNA: TGTGCCAGCAGTTTATTTGGCGGGGGAAGCACAGATACGCAGTATTTT. Translated: CASSLFGGGSTDTQYF.

This clonotype was seen repeatedly, ten times or more. The J gene is TRBJ1-2, the V gene TRBV29-1; D gene unclear. V was cut by 2 bases and J by 7 bases, with 8 bases left in between. Germline CDR1 and CDR2: SQVTM and ANQGSEA. This CDR3 is built from 11 residues. DNA of the CDR3: TGCAGCGTTGAACAGGCTTTTGGCTACACCTTC. Translation gives CSVEQAFGYTF.

This clonotype was recorded a few times. V is TRBV20-1 and J is TRBJ2-1; no firm D call. The germline V gene encodes CDR1 DFQATT and CDR2 SNEGSKA (reference sequence). CDR3 length equals 17 residues. The ends were cut back, 0 bases at V and 0 bases at J, with 15 bases in the middle. For the CDR3, the DNA is TGCAGTGCTAGAGACGGACCACGCGGAATCTCCTACAATGAGCAGTTCTTC. Its protein product is CSARDGPRGISYNEQFF.